The 18 T cell receptor beta chains presented below share a single source sample, sequenced in a study of blood T cells in healthy people across ages. Primed by a sample-barcoded 5' primer and a J-beta primer mix, a second PCR proceeded for roughly 6 to 12 cycles. TCRdb re-derived calls from the 5' RACE reads in MiXCR, one entry per CDR3 protein. Found here are under 2 million distinct CDR3 sequences, around 35% of them singletons; the top ten hold 10% to 12%. Sequencing used blood. Receptors originate from a woman in her 30s in good health.

This clonotype was counted a few times. This chain joins TRBV9 and TRBJ2-1, with 12 positions matching TRBD2. Germline lookup yields CDR1 SGDLS and CDR2 YYNGEE. This CDR3 spans 16 amino acids. Germline trimming cut 0 bases from V and 4 bases from J; bases unmatched to any gene: 2. The CDR3 here is CASSVGTSGVYNEQFF. CDR3 DNA: TGTGCCAGCAGCGTAGGGACTAGCGGGGTGTACAATGAGCAGTTCTTC.

This chain connects TRBV24-1 to TRBJ2-4; the D gene could be TRBD1 or TRBD2 (5 bases each). This CDR3 has 14 residues. The germline V gene encodes CDR1 KGHDR and CDR2 SFDVKD. Trimming removed 10 bases from V and 8 bases from J, with 20 bases in between. In DNA form, the CDR3 reads TGTGCCACAGCGGCCGGGACGCCCCGGCACATTCAGTACTTC. Translating it yields CATAAGTPRHIQYF.

This sequence joins TRBV18 and TRBJ2-1, with TRBD2 matching over 8 bases. V was pared by 8 bases and J by 7 bases, with 10 bases of the junction left unmatched. The germline gives CDR1 KGHSH, CDR2 LQKENI. The CDR3 is made up of 14 amino acids. The chain's CDR3 is CASLGSGRPNEQFF. CDR3 nucleotide sequence: TGTGCCAGCCTAGGGAGCGGGAGACCGAATGAGCAGTTCTTC. The full variable domain, its missing parts supplied by reference TRBV18 and TRBJ2-1, is NAGVMQNPRHLVRRRGQEARLRCSPMKGHSHVYWYRQLPEEGLKFMVYLQKENIIDESGMPKERFSAEFPKEGPSILRIQQVVRGDSAAYFCASLGSGRPNEQFFGPGTRLTVL.

The chain combines TRBV18 with TRBJ2-5; D perhaps matches TRBD2 (5 bases). The J call may be wrong; the DNA end is better matched by TRBJ2-7. From germline, CDR1 is KGHSH and CDR2 LQKENI. The CDR3 totals 16 residues. The DNA for the CDR3 is TGTGCCAGCTCACCACAAGTACGACGGGGAGTATACGAGCAGTACTTC. Amino acid sequence: CASSPQVRRGVYEQYF.

This clonotype was observed a few times. J is TRBJ2-7 and V is TRBV20-1; no definite D call. This CDR3 is built from 15 residues. Germline-derived CDR1 and CDR2 are DFQATT and SNEGSKA (reference sequence). V dropped 0 bases and J dropped 6 bases, with 18 bases sitting between them. CDR3 sequence reads: CSARERTVKDGEQYF. For the CDR3, the DNA is TGCAGTGCTAGAGAACGGACGGTAAAGGATGGCGAGCAGTACTTC.

CDR3 DNA: TGTGCCAGCAGTTACAGAAGAATGGGGGTAGATACGCAGTATTTT. This gives the protein CASSYRRMGVDTQYF. The rearrangement joins TRBV6-6 to TRBJ2-3, with D tentatively TRBD1 or TRBD2 (5 bases each). The CDR3 totals 15 residues. The V gene lost 2 bases and the J gene lost 5 bases, with 14 bases spanning the gap. From germline, CDR1 is MNHNY and CDR2 SVGAGI (reference sequence).

The V and J genes are TRBV10-1 and TRBJ2-3; no reliable D call. The germline V gene encodes CDR1 WNHNN and CDR2 SYGVQD (reference sequence). Trimming cost V 0 bases and J 6 bases, with 10 bases left between them. This CDR3 has 14 amino acids. CDR3 region: CASSESSLGDTQYF. In DNA, the CDR3 is TGCGCCAGCAGTGAGTCGTCTTTAGGGGATACGCAGTATTTT.

The gene calls are TRBV4-2 and TRBJ1-6; maybe TRBD1 (6 bases). The CDR3 is 14 amino acids. CDR1 and CDR2 (germline): LGHNA, YNFKEQ. Deletions cut 3 bases from V and 8 bases from J, with 11 bases between. The CDR3 loop reads CASSHNREDSPLHF. The CDR3 bases are TGTGCCAGCAGCCACAACAGGGAGGATTCACCCCTCCACTTT.

This clonotype was counted only a few times. V and J are TRBV4-2 and TRBJ1-1; D not certain. The CDR3 is made up of 14 amino acids. The ends were cut back, 6 bases at V and 4 bases at J, with 15 bases in the middle. From germline, CDR1 is LGHNA and CDR2 YNFKEQ. The CDR3 sequence is CASRDYTGITEAFF. The CDR3 DNA is TGTGCCAGCAGGGATTATACGGGGATCACTGAAGCTTTCTTT.

The rearrangement uses TRBV27 and TRBJ2-3; 10 positions match TRBD2. CDR3 length: 18 residues. Germline V gene data show CDR1 as MNHEY and CDR2 as SMNVEV (reference sequence). Germline trimming cut 0 bases from V and 3 bases from J; bases unmatched to any gene: 9. CDR3 sequence reads: CASSLSLAGVGGTDTQYF. The CDR3 nucleotides read TGTGCCAGCAGTTTATCTCTAGCGGGAGTCGGCGGGACAGATACGCAGTATTTT.

Here the CDR3 DNA reads TGTGCCTGGAGTGGTCAGGCGGCTCAGACATTCTTCGAGCAGTACTTC. It yields the protein CAWSGQAAQTFFEQYF. V and J are TRBV30 and TRBJ2-7; D is uncertain. The CDR3 is made up of 16 amino acids. The ends were cut back, 1 base at V and 6 bases at J, with 22 bases in the middle. Per germline, CDR1 GTSNPN and CDR2 SVGIG (reference sequence).

This chain links TRBV28 with TRBJ2-3; perhaps TRBD2 as D (5 bases). V lost 2 bases and J lost 9, with 18 bases in between. Germline V CDR1 and CDR2: MDHEN, SYDVKM. The CDR3 totals 15 residues. The CDR3 loop reads CASSLRSAARGTQYF. CDR3 nucleotides: TGTGCCAGCAGTTTAAGATCGGCGGCCAGAGGGACGCAGTATTTT.

Notes on this clonotype: A much bigger clone sits one base away, suggesting this may be a read error. The chain employs TRBV27 and TRBJ2-7, with D tentatively TRBD2 (5 bases). There are 15 residues in the CDR3. Germline CDR1 reads MNHEY; CDR2 reads SMNVEV (reference sequence). CDR3 loop: CTSSLGVGVTYEQYF. For the CDR3, the DNA is TGTACCAGCAGCTTAGGCGTCGGGGTTACCTACGAGCAGTACTTC.

The V call is TRBV5-1, the J call TRBJ2-2; 9 positions agree with TRBD2. The junction had 5 bases not matched to a gene; V was cut back by 1 base and J by 4 bases. Germline V gene lookup returns CDR1 SGHRS and CDR2 YFSETQ. This CDR3 has 16 amino acids. CDR3 in amino acids: CASSLWSSGITGELFF. In nucleotides, the CDR3 is TGCGCCAGCAGCTTGTGGTCTAGCGGGATCACCGGGGAGCTGTTTTTT.

This clonotype has a handful of counts. V gene TRBV7-9 combines with J gene TRBJ2-7, with TRBD2 matching over 7 bases. J was trimmed by 1 base and V by 3 bases; bases with no gene match: 6. The CDR3 has 15 residues. Germline CDR1 SEHNR, CDR2 FQNEAQ (reference sequence). For the CDR3, the DNA is TGTGCCAGCAGCTTTCTAGGGACTACATCCTACGAGCAGTACTTC. The encoded protein is CASSFLGTTSYEQYF.

The genes are TRBV6-5 and TRBJ1-2; D gene uncertain. V lost 2 bases, J lost 6 bases, and 10 bases lay in between. The V gene's germline CDR1 is MNHEY and CDR2 SVGAGI. The CDR3 is 13 amino acids. In DNA form, the CDR3 reads TGTGCCAGCAGTTACCCAGGACTGGATGGCTACACCTTC. Translating it yields CASSYPGLDGYTF.

In its sample, this clonotype was seen once. This chain links TRBV3-1 with TRBJ2-5; 7 nucleotides align to TRBD1. The J call may not be correct, given that the DNA end is closer to TRBJ2-7. CDR1 and CDR2 (germline): LGHDT, YNNKEL (reference sequence). This CDR3 has 15 amino acids. The DNA of the CDR3 is TGTGCCAGCAGCCTCATGGGACAGATATCCTACGAGCAGTACTTC. Protein product: CASSLMGQISYEQYF.

This clonotype occurred a few times. This chain uses TRBV5-1 with TRBJ2-6; tentative D call: TRBD1 (6 bases). The CDR3 runs 16 residues. From germline, CDR1 is SGHRS and CDR2 YFSETQ. V gave up 4 bases and J gave up 2 bases, with 13 bases separating them. The CDR3 protein is CASSIAGATGANVLTF. DNA for the CDR3: TGCGCCAGCAGCATCGCAGGGGCTACTGGGGCCAACGTCCTGACTTTC.